Below are 15 T cell receptor beta chains sequenced from a single sample in a study of cytomegalovirus exposure and HLA in healthy donors. PCR involved 60 Vbeta and 13 Jbeta primers. Profiling relied on immunoSEQ multiplex PCR, and the TCRdb table lists in-frame clones only, not all of them. This table has approximately 200,000 clones, almost 85% appearing once. Specimen: PBMCs. The receptors here all came from a boy aged 5-17 years in good health and CMV-seronegative.

The gene calls are TRBV5-3 and TRBJ1-5; D gene unclear. TRBV5-3 is an ORF for which the function is uncertain. The CDR3 totals 16 residues. Trimming took 5 bases from V and 0 from J, leaving 15 bases between them. The CDR3 is CARRGCAEDSNQPQHF. The CDR3 bases are TGTGCCAGAAGGGGGTGCGCGGAGGATAGCAATCAGCCCCAGCATTTT.

V gene TRBV9 combines with J gene TRBJ1-2; unclear D gene. CDR1 and CDR2 from the germline V gene are SGDLS and YYNGEE. V dropped 0 bases and J dropped 4 bases, with 16 bases sitting between them. This CDR3 has 16 amino acids. The CDR3 region has the DNA TGTGCCAGCAGCGTAGCTCCCTCCGCGGGAACCTATGGCTACACCTTC. Translating gives CASSVAPSAGTYGYTF. The full variable domain, its missing parts supplied by reference TRBV9 and TRBJ1-2, is DSGVTQTPKHLITATGQRVTLRCSPRSGDLSVYWYQQSLDQGLQFLIQYYNGEERAKGNILERFSAQQFPDLHSELNLSSLELGDSALYFCASSVAPSAGTYGYTFGSGTRLTVV.

This clone was observed a single time. The chain recombines TRBV30 with TRBJ1-5; possibly TRBD1 for D (5 bases). The germline V gene encodes CDR1 GTSNPN and CDR2 SVGIG (reference sequence). Between the trimmed V and J ends, which lost 8 bases and 5 bases, there was a span of 13 bases. The CDR3 is made up of 12 amino acids. The CDR3: CAGGTEDQPQHF. CDR3 in DNA: TGTGCCGGTGGGACTGAAGATCAGCCCCAGCATTTT.

V gene TRBV11-3 combines with J gene TRBJ1-3; no definite D call. Germline V lookup: CDR1 SGHNT, CDR2 YENEEA. The CDR3 consists of 15 residues. V lost 1 base and J lost 0, with 7 bases in between. CDR3 residues: CASSLGSGSGNTIYF. The CDR3 coding sequence is TGTGCCAGCAGCTTAGGGTCGGGCTCTGGAAACACCATATATTTT.

The table lists this clone with a few counts. The CDR3 DNA follows: TGTGCCAGCAGATGGGGGACGGGACAGGGTGTTTCCTACACCTTC. Its translation: CASRWGTGQGVSYTF. V gene TRBV5-6 combines with J gene TRBJ1-2; 9 nucleotides match TRBD1. This CDR3 is 15 amino acids long. With 5 bases clipped from V and 10 bases from J, the junction kept 15 bases outside the gene matches. The germline V gene encodes CDR1 SGHDT and CDR2 YYEEEE.

J is TRBJ2-7 and V is TRBV19; TRBD2 is a possible D gene (5 bases). The CDR3 is 14 amino acids. The V gene lost 1 base and the J gene lost 9 bases, with 16 bases spanning the gap. Germline V CDR1 and CDR2: LNHDA, SQIVND (reference sequence). The CDR3 region has the DNA TGTGCCAGTAGTATAGGTGTAGGATCTCGGGGGCAGTACTTC. Translated: CASSIGVGSRGQYF. Complete variable domain (other parts from reference TRBV19 and TRBJ2-7): DGGITQSPKYLFRKEGQNVTLSCEQNLNHDAMYWYRQDPGQGLRLIYYSQIVNDFQKGDIAEGYSVSREKKESFPLTVTSAQKNPTAFYLCASSIGVGSRGQYFGPGTRLTVT.

CDR3 nucleotides: TGTGCCAGCAGCTTATACCCCACAGGGTCCTGGAACACTGAAGCTTTCTTT. It encodes CASSLYPTGSWNTEAFF. The chain uses TRBV7-2 and TRBJ1-1; D is perhaps TRBD1 (6 bases). V was shortened by 2 bases and J by 1 base, with 17 bases between the two germline ends. CDR1 is SGHTA and CDR2 is FQGNSA in the germline V gene. The CDR3 runs to 17 residues.

The J gene is TRBJ1-1, the V gene TRBV28; tentative D call: TRBD1 (5 bases). CDR1 is MDHEN and CDR2 is SYDVKM in the germline V gene. V was trimmed by 11 bases and J by 6 bases, leaving 13 bases between them. This CDR3 spans 11 amino acids. CDR3 in amino acids: CAAAGLPEAFF. The CDR3 DNA follows: TGTGCCGCGGCGGGGCTCCCTGAAGCTTTCTTT.

In DNA, the CDR3 is TGTGCCAGTAGACCCCGGACAGGGGAACGAGGCAATCAGCCCCAGCATTTT. This gives the protein CASRPRTGERGNQPQHF. The rearrangement joins TRBV19 to TRBJ1-5, with 9 positions matching TRBD1. The V gene end was trimmed by 6 bases and the J gene end by 2 bases; junction bases not matched to a gene: 11. The CDR3 is made up of 17 amino acids. The germline CDR1 and CDR2 sequences are LNHDA and SQIVND (reference sequence).

The V gene is TRBV7-2, the J gene TRBJ1-2, with D possibly being TRBD1 (5 bases). The CDR3 has 16 residues. The V gene's germline CDR1 is SGHTA and CDR2 FQGNSA. V lost 5 bases and J lost 4, with 20 bases in between. The CDR3 nucleotides are TGTGCCAGCAGCCCGAGCGATTTTCTGGGACTCTATGGCTACACCTTC. This sequence encodes CASSPSDFLGLYGYTF.

The chain is built from TRBV5-1 and TRBJ2-7; D perhaps matches TRBD2 (6 bases). CDR1 and CDR2 (germline): SGHRS, YFSETQ. This CDR3 has 17 residues. The germline V and J ends were trimmed by 1 base and 0 bases, with 17 bases remaining between them. CDR3 residues: CASSLTYRAGSSYEQYF. CDR3 DNA sequence: TGCGCCAGCAGCTTGACCTATCGAGCGGGCAGCTCCTACGAGCAGTACTTC.

DNA of the CDR3: TGTGCCATCAGTGGGGCCGGCATGAACACTGAAGCTTTCTTT. It yields the protein CAISGAGMNTEAFF. The chain employs TRBV10-3 and TRBJ1-1, with D unclear. The germline CDR1 and CDR2 sequences are ENHRY and SYGVKD. The CDR3 has 14 amino acids. V lost 4 bases and J lost 0, with 9 bases in between.

This clone was detected a few times. This chain connects TRBV27 to TRBJ2-1, with D unresolved. V was trimmed by 0 bases and J by 2 bases, leaving 8 bases between them. Germline values: CDR1 MNHEY, CDR2 SMNVEV (reference sequence). The CDR3 spans 15 residues. Here the CDR3 reads CASSLSRLAYNEQFF. CDR3 nucleotides: TGTGCCAGCAGTTTATCGAGGCTAGCCTACAATGAGCAGTTCTTC.

The rearrangement links TRBV6-1 to TRBJ1-5, with 7 bases lining up with TRBD1. This CDR3 is built from 15 residues. Trimming cost V 6 bases and J 1 base; bases outside gene matches: 6. Per germline, CDR1 MNHNS and CDR2 SASEGT. CDR3 sequence (DNA): TGTGCCAGCAGCGCTTCGACAGGGAGCAATCAGCCCCAGCATTTT. It specifies CASSASTGSNQPQHF.

The chain recombines TRBV6-6 with TRBJ1-5, with D maybe TRBD1 (6 bases). The germline V gene encodes CDR1 MNHNY and CDR2 SVGAGI (reference sequence). This CDR3 has 13 amino acids. V dropped 10 bases and J dropped 1 base, with 11 bases sitting between them. In nucleotides, the CDR3 is TGTGCCACCGCGGGGGCCAGCAATCAGCCCCAGCATTTT. Translating it yields CATAGASNQPQHF.